This entry is about one TCR beta chain. Additional DNA sequences in this sample encode the identical CDR3. The data derive from a study of beta chain features in type 1 diabetes. Trimming took off 3 bases at V and 3 bases at J, with 6 bases between the two ends. The CDR3 is made up of 12 amino acids. The germline CDR1 and CDR2 sequences are SNHLY and FYNNEI. As every portion of the isolated RNA was reverse transcribed, the sequencing read expressed TCRB transcripts. The method was immunoSEQ multiplex PCR; TCRdb's version includes in-frame clones alone and lacks a portion of them. In the table there are hundreds of thousands of clones, approximately 30% of which are singletons.

This chain connects TRBV2 to TRBJ2-7; D might be TRBD1 (5 bases). The sequencing input was naive CD4+ T cells from blood. This receptor was identified in a man aged 18 to 29 in good health. The CDR3 nucleotides read TGTGCCAGCAGTGATGACAGCTACGAGCAGTACTTC. Its translation: CASSDDSYEQYF.